This TCR beta chain was captured in a study of vaccination and CD4 T cells after COVID-19 (dated by TCRdb to between 2021 and 2024). General notes on the study: Six males and four females were included in the convalescent cohort, with two Hispanic individuals, seven Caucasians, two Asians and one multiracial person represented. In an earlier paper using these donors, memory CD4+ T cell crossreactivity between SARS-CoV-2 and common cold coronavirus spike proteins was assessed at the TCR clonotype level. Post-COVID blood samples from convalescent patients were collected a median of roughly 100 days after diagnosis, with a range of roughly 30 to 161 days. Overlapping spike peptide pools from SARS-CoV-2 and from the common cold coronaviruses HCoV-NL63, HCoV-OC43 and HCoV-229E were used as culture stimuli. In control cultures, a CEFX viral epitope pool was used as positive control, an HIV-1 Nef peptide pool was used as negative control, or no peptide was added. Two doses of either the Pfizer-BioNTech BNT162b2 vaccine (n=8) or the Moderna mRNA-1273 vaccine (n=2) were administered to participants. The spike-specific CD4+ TCR repertoire was compared before and after mRNA vaccination in approximately ten COVID-19 convalescent patients and a few infection-naive healthy vaccine recipients. The time from the second vaccine dose to post-vaccine blood sampling had a median of 72 days and ranged from 14 to 241 days.

Read against the paper, the sample's treatment or condition label means: roughly nine-day PBMC culture with coronavirus spike peptide pools or control peptides (ViraFEST assay). CD4+ T cells from unexposed donors were collected before the COVID-19 pandemic (2011-2018). The study used the ViraFEST assay, which expanded antigen-specific T cells with peptide pools and then identified expanded clonotypes by TCR sequencing. Over 1.5 million PBMCs per well were cultured in IMDM with roughly 5% human AB serum and roughly 9.3 IU/ml IL-2, plus 10 ug/ml peptide pools. Half of the culture medium was replaced with fresh IL-2-containing medium on days 3 and 7. Once the cells had been in culture for around nine days, the EasySep CD4+ T cell isolation kit was used to isolate CD4+ T cells by negative selection. As cell number allowed, CD4+ T cells from unexposed donors were tested for reactivity to SARS-CoV-2 S and N and to four common cold coronavirus spike pools. Ficoll-Paque Plus gradient centrifugation was used to isolate PBMCs from whole blood, and the isolated PBMCs were then either used fresh or cryopreserved at -140C. Culture conditions were generally each tested in triplicate wells. Leukapheresis product for the unexposed donors was bought commercially.

General findings and caveats noted by the study authors: Among convalescent patients, a median 86.3% of the SARS-CoV-2-reactive clones seen after vaccination appeared only after vaccination, which suggests priming specific to the vaccine. The number of convalescent patients in the study was relatively small, and the study did not examine early timepoints following natural infection. Of the vaccine-specific clones found in convalescent patients, nearly all (304 of 307) were mono-reactive for SARS-CoV-2 spike instead of being cross-reactive with common cold coronaviruses. The median count of SARS-CoV-2-reactive clonotypes went up from 20 to 25 after infection to around 38 after vaccination, although the change was not significant.

Counted from cysteine to phenylalanine, this CDR3 has 14 amino acids. Only the CDR3 region is kept as DNA, spanning 42 bases read in frame from base 1. V and J lose 5 bases and 8 bases, and a span of 18 bases separates them. Per the germline V gene, SGHTA is the CDR1 and FQGNSA is the CDR2. The library was generated by PCR. TCR sequencing of DNA from cultured CD4+ T cells used the Oncomine TCR Beta short-read assay at the Johns Hopkins FTIC core. Genomic DNA was extracted from the cultured CD4+ T cells with the QIAamp micro DNA kit. Oncomine TCR Beta libraries from cultured CD4+ T cells were pooled with unique dual indexes and sequenced on an Illumina iSeq 100. The source study handled its data this way. Non-productive sequences were removed, and CDR3s not starting with C, not ending with F or W, or shorter than 7 amino acids were discarded. Antigen-specific clonotypes were identified using the MANAFEST web application through comparison of peptide-stimulated wells with reference and other culture wells. To be called positive, a clone needed an FDR below 0.05, an odds ratio above 5, and a productive frequency above 0.1% in at least two of three replicate wells. Cross-reactive clonotypes were defined as significantly expanded in both SARS-CoV-2 spike wells and at least one common cold coronavirus spike condition. CDR3 homology was assessed with Levenshtein distances (stringdist) and unrooted phylogenetic trees (ape) in R version 3.6.1. The public sequencing data were trimmed at Q25 with fastp and processed into clonotypes with MiXCR by TCRdb, which kept only in-frame beta chains. Under each unique CDR3 protein, matching rows form one entry showing the most common genes and DNA. The V and J calls, along with clone size, are taken from TCRdb and not from the paper's own processing. The sample table holds 8,000 or so distinct CDR3 sequences, of which roughly 31% were seen once. The ten top clones hold approximately 30% of the sample.

This clonotype was counted only a few times. Its antigen has not been determined. Base quality data are lacking; no much larger clone is found one base away. The clonotype originates from a human donor in good health. The chain is encoded by TRBV7-2 joined to TRBJ1-2; too little of a D gene remains to name it. The source material was CD4+ T cells from blood, cultured in vitro. The CDR3 region reads CASSPGKGLYGYTF. The DNA is as follows: TGTGCCAGCAGCCCCGGCAAGGGCCTTTACGGCTACACCTTC.